These 14 T cell receptor beta chains share one sample of origin, sequenced in a study of response to subunit inactivated influenza vaccine. TCRdb reprocessed the RT-PCR reads with MiXCR, giving one entry per CDR3 protein. The sample records 150,000 to 200,000 distinct CDR3 sequences, approximately 11% being singletons. This material consisted of non-naive T cells sorted from PBMCs, taken roughly 47 days after vaccination. The origin of the receptors is a man in his fifties who received an inactivated influenza vaccine.

This clonotype occurred many times. The gene calls are TRBV12-3 or TRBV12-4 and TRBJ2-3, with TRBD2 identical over 13 bases. With V trimmed by 4 bases and J by 3 bases, 4 bases remained unmatched. The CDR3 has 16 residues. The DNA for the CDR3 is TGTGCCAGCAGTTCCACTAGCGGGGGGGCGACAGATACGCAGTATTTT. Amino acids: CASSSTSGGATDTQYF.

This clonotype was recorded at least ten times. The V call is TRBV5-1, the J call TRBJ1-4, with D possibly matching TRBD1 (5 bases). CDR1 SGHRS and CDR2 YFSETQ come from the germline V gene. This CDR3 region has 16 residues. Trimming cost V 0 bases and J 7 bases, with 16 bases left between them. The CDR3 reads CASSLVGGNAAEKLFF. DNA for the CDR3: TGCGCCAGCAGCTTGGTCGGGGGGAATGCGGCTGAAAAACTGTTTTTT.

The rearrangement joins TRBV3-1 to TRBJ2-7; D remains unclear. Looked up from germline, CDR1 is LGHDT and CDR2 is YNNKEL (reference sequence). CDR3 size: 13 residues. V lost 4 bases, J lost 7 bases, and 14 bases lay in between. CDR3 sequence: CASSPSLYGEQYF. The CDR3, as DNA: TGTGCCAGCAGCCCCAGCCTGTATGGAGAGCAGTACTTC.

This clonotype was found many times. The chain joins TRBV7-2 to TRBJ2-7; D may be TRBD2 (5 bases). This CDR3 has 14 amino acids. The V gene's germline CDR1 is SGHTA and CDR2 FQGNSA. The V end was cut by 2 bases, the J end by 0 bases, with 8 bases between. CDR3 bases: TGTGCCAGCAGCTTATGGCGGGTCTCCTACGAGCAGTACTTC. Residues: CASSLWRVSYEQYF. Complete variable domain (other parts from reference TRBV7-2 and TRBJ2-7): GAGVSQSPSNKVTEKGKDVELRCDPISGHTALYWYRQSLGQGLEFLIYFQGNSAPDKSGLPSDRFSAERTGGSVSTLTIQRTQQEDSAVYLCASSLWRVSYEQYFGPGTRLTVT.

The V gene is TRBV12-3 or TRBV12-4, the J gene TRBJ1-2, with D possibly TRBD1 on 5 matching bases. V lost 3 bases, J lost 8 bases, and 10 bases lay in between. The CDR3 length is 12 residues. CDR3 protein: CASSFGAGGYTF. CDR3 DNA: TGTGCCAGCAGTTTTGGGGCGGGGGGCTACACCTTC.

The chain joins TRBV12-5 to TRBJ1-1; 8 bases are shared with TRBD1. The V and J ends lost 4 bases and 10 bases, in that order; junction bases with no gene match: 14. CDR1 and CDR2 (germline): LGHNT, FRNRAP. The CDR3 consists of 15 residues. CDR3 sequence: CASGSVWTGSSSAFF. The CDR3 DNA reads TGTGCTAGTGGTTCTGTGTGGACAGGGTCTTCCTCAGCTTTCTTT.

This clonotype was detected many times. The gene calls are TRBV7-9 and TRBJ1-2; maybe TRBD1 (5 bases). V lost 8 bases and J lost 2, with 18 bases in between. This CDR3 has 15 amino acids. Germline V CDR1 and CDR2: SEHNR, FQNEAQ (reference sequence). This CDR3 reads CASFGDRVENYGYTF. The CDR3 DNA is TGTGCCAGCTTTGGGGACCGGGTCGAAAACTATGGCTACACCTTC.

The gene calls are TRBV11-2 and TRBJ2-3; TRBD1 is a possible D gene (5 bases). Trimming took off 5 bases at V and 2 bases at J, with 23 bases between the two ends. CDR3 length equals 18 residues. Germline V gene lookup returns CDR1 SGHAT and CDR2 FQNNGV. CDR3 amino acids: CASSQVYLTDTDTDTQYF. CDR3 coding DNA: TGTGCCAGCAGCCAAGTGTATCTGACAGACACGGACACAGATACGCAGTATTTT.

In its sample, this clonotype was seen many times. The CDR3 sequence is CASSLTGAAKADYGYTF. As DNA, the CDR3 is TGCGCCAGCAGCCTGACAGGGGCCGCAAAAGCAGACTATGGCTACACCTTC. The chain is built from TRBV4-1 and TRBJ1-2; 8 bases align to TRBD1. J lost 3 bases, V lost 4 bases, and 13 bases had no gene match. This CDR3 contains 17 residues. CDR1 and CDR2 (germline): MGHRA, YSYEKL.

The chain couples TRBV10-3 to TRBJ2-7; D is unclear. Trimming took off 4 bases at V and 5 bases at J, with 15 bases between the two ends. CDR1 is ENHRY, CDR2 SYGVKD, per germline. The CDR3 is 14 residues long. Here the CDR3 reads CAISVKQPHNEQYF. CDR3 nucleotides: TGTGCCATCAGTGTAAAACAACCCCACAACGAGCAGTACTTC.

This clonotype occurred many times. The chain is built from TRBV3-1 and TRBJ1-1, with 10 nucleotides matching TRBD1. The CDR3 extends over 16 amino acids. CDR1 is LGHDT, CDR2 YNNKEL, per germline (reference sequence). The ends lost 4 bases at V and 3 bases at J; junction bases unmatched: 8. The DNA of the CDR3 is TGTGCCAGCAGCCCCTGGGACAGGGGAGGGGACACTGAAGCTTTCTTT. It codes for CASSPWDRGGDTEAFF.

The sample holds one count of this clonotype. This rearrangement joins TRBV6-4 to TRBJ2-1; D is perhaps TRBD1 or TRBD2 (5 bases each). In germline, CDR1 is MRHNA, CDR2 SNTAGT. This CDR3 is built from 18 residues. V was trimmed by 10 bases and J by 2 bases, leaving 27 bases between them. The DNA for the CDR3 is TGTGCCATCACCAACTCGTTTGGGGGAGAGTCTCCCTACAATGAGCAGTTCTTC. Translation gives CAITNSFGGESPYNEQFF.

This clonotype was counted ten times or more. V usage is TRBV7-2 and J usage is TRBJ2-3; TRBD1 matches 7 bases. J gave up 0 bases and V 5 bases, and 8 bases lay outside the gene matches. The CDR3 runs to 16 residues. The V gene's germline CDR1 is SGHTA and CDR2 FQGNSA. The CDR3 is CASSRDRASSTDTQYF. DNA of the CDR3: TGTGCCAGCAGCCGCGACAGGGCCTCTAGCACAGATACGCAGTATTTT. The entire variable domain, with the rest obtained from reference TRBV7-2 and TRBJ2-3, is as follows: GAGVSQSPSNKVTEKGKDVELRCDPISGHTALYWYRQSLGQGLEFLIYFQGNSAPDKSGLPSDRFSAERTGGSVSTLTIQRTQQEDSAVYLCASSRDRASSTDTQYFGPGTRLTVL.

This clonotype came up a few times. V is TRBV28 and J is TRBJ1-4; tentative D call: TRBD1 (6 bases). The CDR3 is 15 residues long. V was cut by 3 bases and J by 8 bases, with 16 bases left in between. In germline, CDR1 is MDHEN, CDR2 SYDVKM. DNA of the CDR3: TGTGCCAGCAGTTTGGGGGGCGAGACGAGGGAAAAACTGTTTTTT. This gives the protein CASSLGGETREKLFF. Filled out from reference TRBV28 and TRBJ1-4, the complete variable domain reads DVKVTQSSRYLVKRTGEKVFLECVQDMDHENMFWYRQDPGLGLRLIYFSYDVKMKEKGDIPEGYSVSREKKERFSLILESASTNQTSMYLCASSLGGETREKLFFGSGTQLSVL.